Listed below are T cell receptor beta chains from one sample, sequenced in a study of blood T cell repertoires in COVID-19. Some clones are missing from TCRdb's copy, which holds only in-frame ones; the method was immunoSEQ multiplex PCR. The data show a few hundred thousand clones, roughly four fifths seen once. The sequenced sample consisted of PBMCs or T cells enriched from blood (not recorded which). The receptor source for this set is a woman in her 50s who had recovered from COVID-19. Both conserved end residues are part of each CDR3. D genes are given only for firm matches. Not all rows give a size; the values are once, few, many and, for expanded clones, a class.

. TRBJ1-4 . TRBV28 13 TGTGCCAGCTGGGGGGGTTCTAATGAAAAACTGTTTTTT CASWGGSNEKLFF
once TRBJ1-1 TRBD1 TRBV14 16 TGTGCCAGCAGCCAAGATCTCCTCGGGACAGGGGATGAAGCTTTCTTT CASSQDLLGTGDEAFF
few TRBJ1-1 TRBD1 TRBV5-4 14 TGTGCCAGCAGCTTCCGGGACAGGGGACCTGAAGCTTTCTTT CASSFRDRGPEAFF
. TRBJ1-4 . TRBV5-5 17 TGTGCCAGCAGCCCCGCGGGGGAAACCAAGATTAATGAAAAACTGTTTTTT CASSPAGETKINEKLFF
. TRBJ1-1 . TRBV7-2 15 TGTGCCAGCAGCTTGGAGGGGTTAGGGAGCACTGAAGCTTTCTTT CASSLEGLGSTEAFF
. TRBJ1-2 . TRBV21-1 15 TGTGCCAGCACCAGAAACGGGACAGGGATATATGGCTACACCTTC CASTRNGTGIYGYTF
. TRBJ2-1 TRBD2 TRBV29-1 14 TGCAGCGTTGGGGCTAGCGGGAGCATAGATGAGCAGTTCTTC CSVGASGSIDEQFF
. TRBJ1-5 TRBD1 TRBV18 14 TGTGCCAGCTCGCCTCAGGGGGCCGGTCAGCCCCAGCATTTT CASSPQGAGQPQHF
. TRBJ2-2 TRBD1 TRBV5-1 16 TGCGCCAGCAGCCTGGACAGGGGAGGCGACACCGGGGAGCTGTTTTTT CASSLDRGGDTGELFF
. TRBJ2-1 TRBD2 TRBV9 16 TGTGCCAGCAGCGTAGTAGGACTAGCGCAAGACAATGAGCAGTTCTTC CASSVVGLAQDNEQFF
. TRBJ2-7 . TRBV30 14 TGTGCCTGGAGTGTAGTGACGACCGGGTACGAGCAGTACTTC CAWSVVTTGYEQYF
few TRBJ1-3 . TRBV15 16 TGTGCCACCAGCAGCCCCCCCGACAGCTCTGGAAACACCATATATTTT CATSSPPDSSGNTIYF
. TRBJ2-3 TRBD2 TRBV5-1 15 TGCGCCAGCAGCGCCGGACTAGCGGGAGCAGATACGCAGTATTTT CASSAGLAGADTQYF
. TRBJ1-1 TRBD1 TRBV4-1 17 TGCGCCAGCAGCCCCGGGGACAGGGGTTTGCCGAGCACTGAAGCTTTCTTT CASSPGDRGLPSTEAFF
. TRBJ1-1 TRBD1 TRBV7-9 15 TGTGCCAGCAGCTTAGCGACAGGGATCGACACTGAAGCTTTCTTT CASSLATGIDTEAFF
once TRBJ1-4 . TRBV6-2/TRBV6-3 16 TGTGCCAGCAGTTACAACCCGACATCAACTAATGAAAAACTGTTTTTT CASSYNPTSTNEKLFF
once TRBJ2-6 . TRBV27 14 TGTGCCAGCAGTTCCCCAGGTGGGGCCAACGTCCTGACTTTC CASSSPGGANVLTF
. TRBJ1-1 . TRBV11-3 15 TGTGCCAGCAGCTTTGGGAGCATAACATACTCGGAAGCTTTCTTT CASSFGSITYSEAFF
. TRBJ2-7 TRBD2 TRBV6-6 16 TGTGCCAGCAGTTACTCGGTGAGCGGGGGTGGCTACGAGCAGTACTTC CASSYSVSGGGYEQYF
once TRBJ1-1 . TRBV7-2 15 TGTGCCAGCAGCCCCAACTTCGGGGGGGGCACTGAAGCTTTCTTT CASSPNFGGGTEAFF
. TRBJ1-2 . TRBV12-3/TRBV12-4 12 TGTGCCAGCAGTTTAGACCCGGGGAGCTACACCTTC CASSLDPGSYTF
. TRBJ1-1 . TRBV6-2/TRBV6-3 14 TGTGCCAGCAGTCTAAACTGGGGGGACACTGAAGCTTTCTTT CASSLNWGDTEAFF
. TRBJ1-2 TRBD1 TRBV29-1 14 TGCAGCGTTCAACCCCAAGGGGGCTACTATGGCTACACCTTC CSVQPQGGYYGYTF
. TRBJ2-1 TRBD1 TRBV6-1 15 TGTGCCAGCAGTGAAGGACAGGGCTCCTACAATGAGCAGTTCTTC CASSEGQGSYNEQFF
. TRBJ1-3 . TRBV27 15 TGTGCCAGCTCAAGAGCGGGGAGCTCTGGAAACACCATATATTTT CASSRAGSSGNTIYF
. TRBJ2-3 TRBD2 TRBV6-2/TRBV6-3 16 TGTGCCAGCAGCACCGGACTAGCGGGAGAGCTAGATACGCAGTATTTT CASSTGLAGELDTQYF
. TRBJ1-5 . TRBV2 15 TGTGCCAGCAGTGAATTATGGGGGCCAAATCAGCCCCAGCATTTT CASSELWGPNQPQHF
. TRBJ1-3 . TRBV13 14 TGTGCCAGCAGCCCAGGGACTGGTGGAAACACCATATATTTT CASSPGTGGNTIYF
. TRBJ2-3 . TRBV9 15 TGTGCCAGCAGCGTAGGGACCTTAGGGGCAGATACGCAGTATTTT CASSVGTLGADTQYF
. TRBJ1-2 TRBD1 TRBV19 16 TGTGCCAGTAGATCGAGCCAGGGGGCGCGATACTATGGCTACACCTTC CASRSSQGARYYGYTF
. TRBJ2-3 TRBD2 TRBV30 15 TGTGCCTGGAGTGTACGGGGGACTAGCGTCGATACGCAGTATTTT CAWSVRGTSVDTQYF
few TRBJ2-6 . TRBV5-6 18 TGTGCCAGCAGCTTGGGGGAGACAAGGAGATCTGGGGCCAACGTCCTGACTTTC CASSLGETRRSGANVLTF
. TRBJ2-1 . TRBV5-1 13 TGCGCCAGCAGCTTGGACAGGTACAATGAGCAGTTCTTC CASSLDRYNEQFF
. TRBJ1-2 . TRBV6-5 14 TGTGCCAGCAGTTACTCAGAGGCCGTCGGTGGCTACACCTTC CASSYSEAVGGYTF
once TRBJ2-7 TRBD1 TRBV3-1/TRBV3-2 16 TGTGCCAGCAGCCAAGCTTGGACAGGTAGCTCCTACGAGCAGTACTTC CASSQAWTGSSYEQYF
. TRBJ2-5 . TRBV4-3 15 TGCGCCAGCAGCCAAGACCGGGAGTGGACAGAGACCCAGTACTTC CASSQDREWTETQYF
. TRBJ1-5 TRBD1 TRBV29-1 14 TGCAGCGTAACCGGGACAGGGCGCAATCAGCCCCAGCATTTT CSVTGTGRNQPQHF
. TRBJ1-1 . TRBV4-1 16 TGCGCCAGCAGCCTACAGGCTGGGGGGAGTTTAACTGAAGCTTTCTTT CASSLQAGGSLTEAFF
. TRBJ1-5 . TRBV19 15 TGTGCCAGTAGTATGCTGGCCCATTTTGGTCAGCCCCAGCATTTT CASSMLAHFGQPQHF
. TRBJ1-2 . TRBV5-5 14 TGTGCCAGCAGCCCCGTCGGGGTTGTGCGGGGCTACACCTTC CASSPVGVVRGYTF
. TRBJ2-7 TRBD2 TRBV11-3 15 TGTGCCAGCAGCTTATCGGGACTAGGGGGGTACGAGCAGTACTTC CASSLSGLGGYEQYF
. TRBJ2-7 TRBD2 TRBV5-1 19 TGCGCCAGCAGCACCTCGGGACTAGCGAGGGGACTACGGGGTGTAGAGCAGTACTTC CASSTSGLARGLRGVEQYF
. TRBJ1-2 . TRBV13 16 TGTGCCAGCAGCTTAGGCTTCTCAGGGGACGGGGATGGCTACACCTTC CASSLGFSGDGDGYTF
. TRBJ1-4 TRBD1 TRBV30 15 TGTGCCCTGACATCCTCAGGGGGCAAGGGGGAAAAACTGTTTTTT CALTSSGGKGEKLFF
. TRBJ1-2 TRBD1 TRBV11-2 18 TGTGCCAGCAGCCCCCGGGATCGGGACAGGGGGTTCTTCTATGGCTACACCTTC CASSPRDRDRGFFYGYTF
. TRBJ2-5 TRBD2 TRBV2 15 TGTGCCAGCAGTGAGAATTCGGGACTAGTGGAGACCCAGTACTTC CASSENSGLVETQYF
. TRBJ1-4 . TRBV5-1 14 TGCGCCAGCAGCTTTACACAGGGTGGGGAAAAACTGTTTTTT CASSFTQGGEKLFF
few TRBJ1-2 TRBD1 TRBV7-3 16 TGTGCCAGCAGCTTAACCCCACGGACAGGCCGGAATGGCTACACCTTC CASSLTPRTGRNGYTF
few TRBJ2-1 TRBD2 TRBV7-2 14 TGTGCCAGCAGCCAGGGGTCAGGGGGGACTAGCGGCTTCTTC CASSQGSGGTSGFF
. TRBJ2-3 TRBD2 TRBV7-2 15 TGTGCCAGCAGCTTAGCTAGCGGGAGAACAGATACGCAGTATTTT CASSLASGRTDTQYF
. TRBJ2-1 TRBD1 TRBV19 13 TGTGCCAGCTCAGGGGGCTTTCCCAATGAGCAGTTCTTC CASSGGFPNEQFF
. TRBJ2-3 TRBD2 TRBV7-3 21 TGTGCCAGCAACTTAACAGGGACTAGCGGGAGGGCCAATTGGGACACAGATACGCAGTATTTT CASNLTGTSGRANWDTDTQYF
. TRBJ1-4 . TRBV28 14 TGTGCCAGCACAAAGGTCAGGGTTATAGGAAAACTGTTTTTT CASTKVRVIGKLFF
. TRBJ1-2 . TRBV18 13 TGTGCCAGCTCACCCCTGGACAGCTATGGCTACACCTTC CASSPLDSYGYTF
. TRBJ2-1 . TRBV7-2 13 TGTGCCAGCAGCTTATCTCAGGGCAATGAGCAGTTCTTC CASSLSQGNEQFF